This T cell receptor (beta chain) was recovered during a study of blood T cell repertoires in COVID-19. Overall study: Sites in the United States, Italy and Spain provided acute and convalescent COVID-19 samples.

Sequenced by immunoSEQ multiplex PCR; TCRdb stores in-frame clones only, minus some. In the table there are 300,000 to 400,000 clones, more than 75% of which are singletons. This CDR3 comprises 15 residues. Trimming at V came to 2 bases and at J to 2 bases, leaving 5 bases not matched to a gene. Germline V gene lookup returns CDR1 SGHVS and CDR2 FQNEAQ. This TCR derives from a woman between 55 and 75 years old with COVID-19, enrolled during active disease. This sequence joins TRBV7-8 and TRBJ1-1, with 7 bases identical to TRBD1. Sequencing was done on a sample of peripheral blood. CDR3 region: CASSLSGQVNTEAFF. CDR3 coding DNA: TGTGCCAGCAGCTTAAGTGGACAGGTAAACACTGAAGCTTTCTTT.